This section outlines one T cell receptor (beta chain) sequence together with its context. How the authors handled the data: Scientists estimated how many nucleated cells there were by amplifying reference gene primers. Assay used: immunoSEQ multiplex PCR; TCRdb lists only in-frame clones, some missing. The DNA was the basis for D and trimming; V, J and clone size are from that table. This sample carries hundreds of thousands of clones, under 90% of them seen once, and the ten largest clones take roughly 1.7%. Participant ages covered roughly 18 to 89 years across 20 to 25 US areas. Participants were placed into cohorts based on the clinical history they reported. Donors in Cohort 3 who had recovered were those with two negative PCRs, healthcare professional clearance, or resolution of their symptoms. These data belong to a study of blood T cell repertoires in COVID-19. The CDR3 sequence is 13 residues long. The germline V gene encodes CDR1 SGHNT and CDR2 YYREEE (reference sequence). The ends were cut back, 1 base at V and 4 bases at J, with 8 bases in the middle.

This clonotype originated in a man aged 35 to 55 who had recovered from COVID-19. The sequenced sample was PBMCs or T cells enriched from blood (not recorded which). The V gene is TRBV5-4, the J gene TRBJ2-5; D is unresolved. CDR3 amino acids: CASSLFSTETQYF. The DNA for the CDR3 is TGTGCCAGCAGCTTGTTTAGCACAGAGACCCAGTACTTC.